This TCR beta chain stems from a study of blood T cell repertoires in COVID-19. Assay used: immunoSEQ multiplex PCR; TCRdb lists only in-frame clones, some missing. The sample holds 80,000 or so clones, around 83% seen once. Germline-derived CDR1 and CDR2 are LNHNV and YYDKDF (reference sequence). The CDR3 totals 13 residues. V lost 0 bases to trimming and J lost 2 bases, with 4 bases between them. The count of this clone is one. This chain uses TRBV15 with TRBJ2-5; D unresolved. The sequence came from a man in his 60s with COVID-19, enrolled during active disease. Material: peripheral blood. The CDR3 region has the DNA TGTGCCACCAGCAGAGATGCGCAAGAGACCCAGTACTTC. Translation: CATSRDAQETQYF.